A selection of T cell receptor beta chains follows, all from one sample in a study of OX40 agonist ivuxolimab in advanced cancers. The repertoire was sequenced with immunoSEQ multiplex PCR; TCRdb's copy has only in-frame clones and lacks some. The table has about 12,000 clones, around four fifths seen once. The sample was CD4+ or CD8+ T cells sorted from blood, taken in a trial of the OX40 agonist ivuxolimab. These receptors were taken from an adult with an advanced solid tumor such as melanoma, head and neck, liver or kidney cancer. Both conserved end residues are part of each CDR3. The D gene is left open where the match is weak. Size values are once, few and many counts, or a class for expanded clones, and some rows have none.

>TRBV6-4|TRBJ2-1|.|TRBD2
CASRTLAGAYNEQFF
TGTGCCAGCAGAACACTGGCGGGAGCCTACAATGAGCAGTTCTTC
>TRBV7-3|TRBJ1-2|.|TRBD1
CASSSTGGGGYTF
TGTGCCAGCAGCTCGACAGGGGGAGGAGGCTACACCTTC
>TRBV27|TRBJ2-1|.|.
CASSSGAGYNEQFF
TGTGCCAGCAGTTCCGGGGCTGGATACAATGAGCAGTTCTTC
>TRBV27|TRBJ2-7|.|TRBD2
CASSLPSGRGREQYF
TGTGCCAGCAGTTTACCTAGCGGGAGAGGGCGGGAGCAGTACTTC
>TRBV10-1|TRBJ2-3|medium-sized|TRBD2
CASSESSSGRPDTQYF
TGCGCCAGCAGTGAGTCCTCTAGCGGGAGGCCAGATACGCAGTATTTT
>TRBV13|TRBJ1-1|.|TRBD1
CASSGDRVGTEAFF
TGTGCCAGCAGCGGCGACAGGGTAGGGACTGAAGCTTTCTTT
>TRBV13|TRBJ2-7|.|.
CASSLGLDYEQYF
TGTGCCAGCAGCTTAGGCCTCGACTACGAGCAGTACTTC
>TRBV28|TRBJ2-3|large|.
CASSFWGDTQYF
TGTGCCAGCAGTTTTTGGGGAGATACGCAGTATTTT
>TRBV11-2|TRBJ1-6|.|.
CASSLVASSYNSPLHF
TGTGCCAGCAGCTTAGTAGCCAGCTCCTATAATTCACCCCTCCACTTT
>TRBV9|TRBJ2-5|.|.
CASSPWGTPQETQYF
TGTGCCAGCAGCCCCTGGGGGACTCCCCAAGAGACCCAGTACTTC
>TRBV29-1|TRBJ2-3|once|.
CSVGGTDTQYF
TGCAGCGTGGGGGGCACAGATACGCAGTATTTT
>TRBV15|TRBJ2-4|.|.
CATSRGVRDKNIQYF
TGTGCCACCAGCAGAGGGGTTCGGGACAAAAACATTCAGTACTTC
>TRBV2|TRBJ2-1|.|.
CASSQGPADEQFF
TGTGCCAGCAGTCAGGGCCCGGCCGATGAGCAGTTCTTC
>TRBV27|TRBJ2-1|.|.
CASSLVSRNEQFF
TGTGCCAGCAGTTTAGTGTCTAGAAATGAGCAGTTCTTC
>TRBV7-2|TRBJ2-1|.|.
CASSLVLGAQYNEQFF
TGTGCCAGCAGCTTAGTTCTCGGGGCCCAATACAATGAGCAGTTCTTC
>TRBV4-1|TRBJ2-3|once|.
CASSHPTGTDTQYF
TGCGCCAGCAGCCATCCCACGGGCACAGATACGCAGTATTTT
>TRBV7-6|TRBJ2-3|.|.
CASSLAADTQYF
TGTGCCAGCAGCTTGGCAGCAGATACGCAGTATTTT
>TRBV11-1|TRBJ2-7|few|TRBD1
CASSFRDRGAYEQYF
TGTGCCAGCAGCTTCCGGGACAGGGGCGCCTACGAGCAGTACTTC
>TRBV28|TRBJ2-1|once|TRBD2
CASSLRLRLAGGRLNEQFF
TGTGCCAGCAGTTTAAGGCTTCGACTAGCGGGAGGCAGATTAAATGAGCAGTTCTTC
>TRBV5-1|TRBJ1-2|.|.
CASSFDRPEPSMDYTF
TGCGCCAGCAGCTTTGACAGACCCGAACCTTCGATGGACTACACCTTC
>TRBV6-5|TRBJ1-1|.|.
CASSYSGRDTEAFF
TGTGCCAGCAGTTACTCGGGCAGGGACACTGAAGCTTTCTTT
>TRBV9|TRBJ2-1|few|.
CASSAPPQGDEQFF
TGTGCCAGCAGCGCTCCTCCTCAGGGAGATGAGCAGTTCTTC
>TRBV7-9|TRBJ1-3|.|.
CASSPDSGNTIYF
TGTGCCAGCAGCCCCGACTCTGGAAACACCATATATTTT
>TRBV27|TRBJ2-5|.|TRBD1
CASSETGYGETQYF
TGTGCCAGCAGTGAGACAGGGTACGGGGAGACCCAGTACTTC
>TRBV7-9|TRBJ2-1|.|TRBD2
CASSLGGTSVPNEQFF
TGTGCCAGCAGCTTAGGCGGGACTAGTGTGCCGAATGAGCAGTTCTTC
>TRBV6-1|TRBJ2-4|.|.
CASDGLAKNIQYF
TGTGCCAGCGACGGACTAGCCAAAAACATTCAGTACTTC
>TRBV5-6|TRBJ2-1|.|.
CATRGPSAEQFF
TGTGCCACCCGTGGACCGAGCGCTGAGCAGTTCTTC
>TRBV11-3|TRBJ1-3|.|.
CASSLSGSSGNTIYF
TGTGCCAGCAGCTTAAGCGGGAGCTCTGGAAACACCATATATTTT
>TRBV28|TRBJ1-5|few|.
CASSHRDSNQPQHF
TGTGCCAGCAGTCACCGGGACAGCAATCAGCCCCAGCATTTT
>TRBV28|TRBJ2-2|.|.
CASSLSQRGTGELFF
TGTGCCAGCAGTTTATCCCAGAGGGGCACCGGGGAGCTGTTTTTT
>TRBV4-1|TRBJ1-5|.|.
CASSQEGGDQPQHF
TGCGCCAGCAGCCAAGAGGGGGGCGATCAGCCCCAGCATTTT
>TRBV6-5|TRBJ1-2|.|TRBD1
CASSYWGQSNYGYTF
TGTGCCAGCAGTTATTGGGGACAGAGCAACTATGGCTACACCTTC